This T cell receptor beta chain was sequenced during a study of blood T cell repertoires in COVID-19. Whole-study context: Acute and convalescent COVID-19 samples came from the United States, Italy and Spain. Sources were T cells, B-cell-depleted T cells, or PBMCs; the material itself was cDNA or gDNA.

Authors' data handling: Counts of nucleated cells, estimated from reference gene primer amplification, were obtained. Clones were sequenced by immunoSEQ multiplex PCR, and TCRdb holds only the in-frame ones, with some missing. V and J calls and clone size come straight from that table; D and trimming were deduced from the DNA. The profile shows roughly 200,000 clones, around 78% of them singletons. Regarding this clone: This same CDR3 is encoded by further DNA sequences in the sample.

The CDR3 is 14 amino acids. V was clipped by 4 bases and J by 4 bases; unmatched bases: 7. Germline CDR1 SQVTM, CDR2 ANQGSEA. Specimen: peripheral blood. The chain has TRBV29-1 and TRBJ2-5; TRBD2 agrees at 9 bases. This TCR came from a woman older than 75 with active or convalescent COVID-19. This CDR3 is CSVGPAGGRETQYF. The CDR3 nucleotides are TGCAGCGTTGGCCCAGCGGGGGGTAGAGAGACCCAGTACTTC.